The 24 T cell receptor beta chains reported below all come from one sample, sequenced in a study of regulatory T cells in long-lasting Graves disease. The sample's time point: persistent/refractory GD, antithyroid drugs over 5 years with positive TRAb. The TCR library was made from RNA that had been extracted from PBMCs in TRIzol. Building of the TCR beta libraries involved iRepertoire HTBI primers and Arm-PCR of CDR3 regions. TCRdb reprocessed the multiplex PCR reads via MiXCR and lists one record per CDR3 protein. The sample records about 290,000 distinct CDR3 sequences, around 20% being singletons. Sequencing was performed on peripheral blood mononuclear cells (PBMCs), taken when the disease was refractory, from a patient treated with antithyroid drugs. These receptors came from a female donor with Graves disease.

Many counts were recorded for this clonotype. The chain links TRBV11-2 to TRBJ2-7; D gene uncertain. Trimming shortened V by 8 bases and J by 2 bases, and 13 bases separated the two germline ends. CDR1 is SGHAT and CDR2 is FQNNGV in the germline V gene. The CDR3 sequence is 13 residues long. The CDR3 bases are TGTGCCAGCGGGGTACTCCGAGCCTACGAGCAGTACTTC. Protein product: CASGVLRAYEQYF.

This clonotype was counted between two and nine times. The V gene is TRBV15, the J gene TRBJ2-2; D gene uncertain. CDR3 length equals 13 residues. V was trimmed by 8 bases and J by 6 bases, leaving 13 bases between them. The germline V gene has CDR1 LNHNV and CDR2 YYDKDF (reference sequence). The CDR3 sequence: CATRDWTAGELFF. In DNA, the CDR3 is TGTGCCACCCGCGACTGGACGGCCGGGGAGCTGTTTTTT.

This clonotype was found many times. This chain joins TRBV28 and TRBJ2-7; D is perhaps TRBD1 (6 bases). The ends were cut back, 6 bases at V and 7 bases at J, with 22 bases in the middle. Germline V gene lookup returns CDR1 MDHEN and CDR2 SYDVKM. The CDR3 has 15 amino acids. CDR3 sequence (DNA): TGTGCCAGCAGGGACACAGGGAGAACCGTGGGAGAGCAGTACTTC. It encodes CASRDTGRTVGEQYF.

The V call is TRBV19, the J call TRBJ2-7; TRBD2 agrees at 12 bases. CDR1 is LNHDA, CDR2 SQIVND, per germline (reference sequence). The CDR3 length is 15 residues. V gave up 3 bases and J gave up 6 bases; unmatched junction bases: 6. CDR3 protein: CASSMSLAGGSEQYF. CDR3 bases: TGTGCCAGTAGTATGTCGCTAGCGGGAGGGAGCGAGCAGTACTTC. Drawing the rest from reference TRBV19 and TRBJ2-7, the complete variable domain is DGGITQSPKYLFRKEGQNVTLSCEQNLNHDAMYWYRQDPGQGLRLIYYSQIVNDFQKGDIAEGYSVSREKKESFPLTVTSAQKNPTAFYLCASSMSLAGGSEQYFGPGTRLTVT.

Regarding this clonotype: No conserved phenylalanine or tryptophan is present at the end of the CDR3, so a read error is the likely explanation. The rearrangement joins TRBV7-8 to TRBJ2-7; D ambiguous. This CDR3 has 11 amino acids. V lost 5 bases and J lost 3, with 5 bases in between. Germline V lookup: CDR1 SGHVS, CDR2 FQNEAQ. This chain's CDR3 is CASSPHYEQYL. CDR3 sequence (DNA): TGTGCCAGCAGCCCCCACTACGAGCAGTACCTC.

This clonotype appeared many times. The V call is TRBV3-1, the J call TRBJ1-5; 7 bases line up with TRBD1. This CDR3 has 15 amino acids. Germline lookup yields CDR1 LGHDT and CDR2 YNNKEL (reference sequence). The V gene end was trimmed by 1 base and the J gene end by 2 bases; junction bases not matched to a gene: 2. CDR3 DNA sequence: TGTGCCAGCAGCCAAGGACAGGGAGGCAATCAGCCCCAGCATTTT. Its protein is CASSQGQGGNQPQHF.

This clonotype was seen a few times. This rearrangement joins TRBV3-1 to TRBJ2-3; D possibly corresponds to TRBD1 (6 bases). Germline V gene lookup returns CDR1 LGHDT and CDR2 YNNKEL (reference sequence). The V end was cut by 4 bases, the J end by 5 bases, with 16 bases between. CDR3 size: 15 residues. The CDR3 DNA reads TGTGCCAGCAGCCGTAGACAGGCGAGGGGAGATACGCAGTATTTT. Protein product: CASSRRQARGDTQYF.

Points on this clonotype: A read error may explain this, as a much larger clone is one base away. The chain joins TRBV20-1 to TRBJ1-1, with TRBD1 matching over 9 bases. The CDR3 runs to 15 residues. Germline CDR1 is DFQATT and CDR2 is SNEGSKA (reference sequence). The DNA for the CDR3 is TGCAGTGCTAGAGGAGCAACAGGGGGCGGCACTGGAGCTTTCTTT. It yields the protein CSARGATGGGTGAFF.

This clonotype is a singleton in its sample. The chain links TRBV5-8 to TRBJ2-2; 7 nucleotides align to TRBD1. Germline CDR1 SGHTS, CDR2 YDEGEE. V lost 2 bases to trimming and J lost 7 bases; unmatched junction nucleotides: 8. The length of the CDR3 is 15 residues. CDR3 coding DNA: TGTGCCAGCAGCTTCTTGAGGGGGCTCGTCGGGGAGCTGTTTTTT. Its protein is CASSFLRGLVGELFF. The variable domain in full, with the rest retrieved from reference TRBV5-8 and TRBJ2-2, is EAGVTQSPTHLIKTRGQQATLRCSPISGHTSVYWYQQALGLGLQFLLWYDEGEERNRGNFPPRFSGRQFPNYSSELNVNALELEDSALYLCASSFLRGLVGELFFGEGSRLTVL.

With respect to this clonotype: The germline gene is not matched at one end of the junction; a read error may be the cause. The rearrangement joins TRBV9 to TRBJ2-1; D call uncertain. CDR1 is SGDLS and CDR2 is YYNGEE in the germline V gene. CDR3 size: 12 residues. Here the CDR3 DNA reads TGCGCCAGCAGTGAGGAAGTCGAACGGCAGTTCTTC. This gives the protein CASSEEVERQFF. The whole variable domain, remainder taken from reference TRBV9 and TRBJ2-1, is DSGVTQTPKHLITATGQRVTLRCSPRSGDLSVYWYQQSLDQGLQFLIQYYNGEERAKGNILERFSAQQFPDLHSELNLSSLELGDSALYFCASSEEVERQFFGPGTRLTVL.

This clonotype was seen repeatedly, ten times or more. The J gene is TRBJ2-7, the V gene TRBV28; D may be TRBD2 (7 bases). CDR3 size: 13 residues. Trimming removed 3 bases from V and 5 bases from J, with 11 bases in between. Per the germline V gene, CDR1 is MDHEN and CDR2 is SYDVKM. CDR3 sequence reads: CASSFAGANEQYF. The CDR3, as DNA: TGTGCCAGCAGTTTCGCGGGGGCCAACGAGCAGTACTTC. The variable domain in full, completed from reference TRBV28 and TRBJ2-7, reads DVKVTQSSRYLVKRTGEKVFLECVQDMDHENMFWYRQDPGLGLRLIYFSYDVKMKEKGDIPEGYSVSREKKERFSLILESASTNQTSMYLCASSFAGANEQYFGPGTRLTVT.

The CDR3 protein is CASNQQGADTGELFF. CDR3 bases: TGTGCCAGCAACCAACAGGGGGCGGACACCGGGGAGCTGTTTTTT. This sequence joins TRBV11-2 and TRBJ2-2; 9 positions agree with TRBD1. The germline gives CDR1 SGHAT, CDR2 FQNNGV. V trimming: 7 bases; J trimming: 3 bases; junction bases outside the gene matches: 6. This CDR3 region has 15 residues.

This clonotype was seen at least ten times. The rearrangement links TRBV28 to TRBJ1-2; 9 bases match TRBD1. Trimming removed 6 bases from V and 8 bases from J; junction bases left unmatched: 7. Looked up from germline, CDR1 is MDHEN and CDR2 is SYDVKM. The CDR3 extends over 13 amino acids. The CDR3 loop is CASREQGAQGYTF. The CDR3 DNA follows: TGTGCCAGCAGAGAACAGGGGGCGCAGGGCTACACCTTC.

The chain employs TRBV28 and TRBJ1-5; D is unclear. Trimming left V 5 bases short and J 2 bases short, with 16 bases between. CDR3 length: 16 residues. Germline V gene lookup returns CDR1 MDHEN and CDR2 SYDVKM. The CDR3 DNA sequence: TGTGCCAGCAGTCCCGACACCCTCGGGGGCAATCAGCCCCAGCATTTT. This translates into CASSPDTLGGNQPQHF.

This clonotype was observed at least ten times. CDR3 loop: CASSSWDRPYGYTF. CDR3 DNA sequence: TGTGCCAGCAGTTCATGGGACAGGCCTTATGGCTACACCTTC. The chain is built from TRBV28 and TRBJ1-2; 8 positions agree with TRBD1. Looked up from germline, CDR1 is MDHEN and CDR2 is SYDVKM. CDR3 length equals 14 residues. Germline trimming cut 4 bases from V and 5 bases from J; bases unmatched to any gene: 6.

The table lists this clonotype with a few counts. This chain joins TRBV9 and TRBJ2-3; D remains unclear. Germline loops: CDR1 SGDLS, CDR2 YYNGEE. CDR3 length: 14 amino acids. The germline V and J ends were trimmed by 4 bases and 1 base, with 10 bases remaining between them. The CDR3 sequence is CASSSQTRTDTQYF. Written as DNA, the CDR3 is TGTGCCAGCAGCTCCCAGACGCGCACAGATACGCAGTATTTT.

About this clonotype: Being one base from a much bigger clone, this may be a read error. The J gene is TRBJ2-2, the V gene TRBV12-3 or TRBV12-4; D possibly corresponds to TRBD1 (6 bases). There are 14 residues in the CDR3. This CDR3 reads CASSFGQRTGEQFF. As DNA, the CDR3 is TGTGCCAGCAGTTTTGGACAGAGGACCGGGGAGCAGTTTTTT.

Worth noting for this clonotype: A much bigger clone sits one base away, suggesting this may be a read error. This CDR3 is CASTIATGKLGSYTF. The CDR3 DNA reads as TGTGCCAGCACCATCGCGACAGGGAAACTGGGGAGCTACACCTTC. The chain couples TRBV12-3 or TRBV12-4 to TRBJ1-2; TRBD1 matches 7 bases. This CDR3 is built from 15 residues. The junction had 17 bases not matched to a gene; V was cut back by 7 bases and J by 9 bases.

The chain has TRBV20-1 and TRBJ2-1; 11 bases fit TRBD2. Germline-derived CDR1 and CDR2 are DFQATT and SNEGSKA (reference sequence). The V gene end was trimmed by 1 base and the J gene end by 6 bases; junction bases not matched to a gene: 11. This CDR3 is 17 amino acids long. Here the CDR3 DNA reads TGCAGTGCTAGAGGAACCCGGACTAGCGGGCATGTCAATGAGCAGTTCTTC. It translates to CSARGTRTSGHVNEQFF.

The chain couples TRBV12-3 or TRBV12-4 to TRBJ1-5, with D perhaps TRBD1 (6 bases). V lost 8 bases, J lost 3 bases, and 11 bases lay in between. The CDR3 spans 13 residues. CDR3 nucleotide sequence: TGTGCCAGCTCGACAGGAATCAATCAGCCCCAGCATTTT. It encodes CASSTGINQPQHF.

This clonotype was recorded at least ten times. The rearrangement uses TRBV7-9 and TRBJ2-7; 8 nucleotides line up with TRBD2. Looked up from germline, CDR1 is SEHNR and CDR2 is FQNEAQ (reference sequence). The V and J ends lost 7 bases and 2 bases, in that order; junction bases with no gene match: 7. The CDR3 length is 14 residues. The CDR3 is CASMQISGTYEQYF. The CDR3 nucleotides read TGTGCCAGCATGCAAATTAGCGGGACCTACGAGCAGTACTTC.

This clonotype showed up just a few times. This chain links TRBV3-1 with TRBJ2-2; D is perhaps TRBD2 (5 bases). From germline, CDR1 is LGHDT and CDR2 YNNKEL (reference sequence). The CDR3 contains 14 residues. V shed 4 bases and J shed 6 bases, with 12 bases lying between them. CDR3 sequence: CASSRNRGSGELFF. The CDR3 DNA follows: TGTGCCAGCAGCCGGAACCGGGGTTCCGGGGAGCTGTTTTTT. Drawing the rest from reference TRBV3-1 and TRBJ2-2, the complete variable domain is DTAVSQTPKYLVTQMGNDKSIKCEQNLGHDTMYWYKQDSKKFLKIMFSYNNKELIINETVPNRFSPKSPDKAHLNLHINSLELGDSAVYFCASSRNRGSGELFFGEGSRLTVL.

The chain uses TRBV6-2 or TRBV6-3 and TRBJ1-2; perhaps TRBD1 as D (5 bases). Germline assignment: CDR1 MNHEY and CDR2 SVGEGT. CDR3 length: 17 residues. V lost 6 bases and J 5 bases, leaving 25 bases between the germline ends. The CDR3, as DNA: TGTGCCAGCAGCTCCAGCTGCAGGGCCGCGTGGGAGTATGGCTACACCTTC. Protein product: CASSSSCRAAWEYGYTF.

The V gene is TRBV4-1, the J gene TRBJ2-3, with D hard to call. V lost 1 base and J 6 bases, leaving 17 bases between the germline ends. The CDR3 has 16 amino acids. Germline CDR1 reads MGHRA; CDR2 reads YSYEKL. The CDR3 DNA sequence: TGCGCCAGCAGCCAAGGGAGCGAAACCCGGAGTGATACGCAGTATTTT. Its translation is CASSQGSETRSDTQYF.